The 21 T cell receptor beta chains presented below share a single source sample, sequenced in a study of cytomegalovirus exposure and HLA in healthy donors. Using immunoSEQ multiplex PCR, the repertoire was profiled, and TCRdb retains in-frame clones only, with some absent. The table includes 150,000 to 180,000 clones, 86% detected once. The specimen sequenced was PBMCs. Receptors originate from a man between 18 and 29 years old in good health and CMV-seropositive.

V and J are TRBV7-9 and TRBJ1-2; 7 bases are shared with TRBD1. The CDR3 spans 16 residues. The V segment lost 5 bases and the J segment 3 bases; nucleotides outside the gene matches: 12. The germline V gene encodes CDR1 SEHNR and CDR2 FQNEAQ (reference sequence). As DNA, the CDR3 is TGTGCCAGCAGCCCGAGTTTGTTTGGACAGGACTATGGCTACACCTTC. Encoded protein: CASSPSLFGQDYGYTF. The full variable domain, with the rest looked up from reference TRBV7-9 and TRBJ1-2, is DTGVSQNPRHKITKRGQNVTFRCDPISEHNRLYWYRQTLGQGPEFLTYFQNEAQLEKSRLLSDRFSAERPKGSFSTLEIQRTEQGDSAMYLCASSPSLFGQDYGYTFGSGTRLTVV.

The J gene is TRBJ1-2, the V gene TRBV7-3, with TRBD1 matching 10 bases. V shed 4 bases, J shed 4 bases, and the junction held 6 bases outside the gene matches. The CDR3 is 15 amino acids. CDR1 is SGHTA, CDR2 FQGTGA, per germline. This chain's CDR3 is CASSSTGGRGYGYTF. In DNA, the CDR3 is TGTGCCAGCAGCTCGACAGGGGGCCGCGGCTATGGCTACACCTTC. Full variable domain (rest looked up from reference TRBV7-3 and TRBJ1-2): GAGVSQTPSNKVTEKGKYVELRCDPISGHTALYWYRQSLGQGPEFLIYFQGTGAADDSGLPNDRFFAVRPEGSVSTLKIQRTERGDSAVYLCASSSTGGRGYGYTFGSGTRLTVV.

The chain is built from TRBV23-1 and TRBJ1-1; the D is unclear. Being an ORF, TRBV23-1 has a function that is uncertain. Deletions cut 4 bases from V and 7 bases from J, with 7 bases between. This CDR3 contains 11 residues. The CDR3 region has the DNA TGCGCCAGCAGTCTTGGCGGTGAAGCTTTCTTT. The encoded protein is CASSLGGEAFF.

This clone was detected only a few times. The chain employs TRBV11-2 and TRBJ1-3; D ambiguous. Germline CDR1 and CDR2: SGHAT and FQNNGV. Trimming cost V 7 bases and J 0 bases, with 13 bases left between them. The CDR3 contains 15 residues. The CDR3 DNA reads TGTGCCAGCACCACCACGAGCCTCTCTGGAAACACCATATATTTT. Protein sequence: CASTTTSLSGNTIYF.

The J gene is TRBJ2-3, the V gene TRBV5-1; D is ambiguous. Germline-derived CDR1 and CDR2 are SGHRS and YFSETQ. Trimming cost V 0 bases and J 0 bases, with 11 bases left between them. The CDR3 runs 16 residues. The CDR3, as DNA: TGCGCCAGCAGCTTGGACGGTGCTACTAGCACAGATACGCAGTATTTT. As protein: CASSLDGATSTDTQYF.

J is TRBJ1-1 and V is TRBV6-5, with a tentative D call TRBD1 (5 bases). CDR1 is MNHEY and CDR2 is SVGAGI in the germline V gene. This CDR3 is 14 amino acids long. The V end lost 4 bases, the J end lost 1 base, and 10 bases lay between the germline ends. This CDR3 is CASSWTGENTEAFF. The CDR3 DNA sequence: TGTGCCAGCAGTTGGACGGGGGAGAACACTGAAGCTTTCTTT.

V usage is TRBV23-1 and J usage is TRBJ2-1; 7 positions match TRBD2. TRBV23-1 counts as an open reading frame of uncertain function. V shed 0 bases, J shed 6 bases, and the junction held 20 bases outside the gene matches. This CDR3 comprises 20 residues. The CDR3 DNA reads TGCGCCAGCAGTCAATCGCAGCATTTTACGGGGCGGGAGAGGGGCAATGAGCAGTTCTTC. This gives the protein CASSQSQHFTGRERGNEQFF.

The chain employs TRBV6-1 and TRBJ1-2; the D gene is possibly TRBD1 (5 bases). Trimming removed 6 bases at V and 0 bases at J, with 11 bases between. CDR3 length: 14 amino acids. CDR1 and CDR2 (germline): MNHNS, SASEGT. This CDR3 reads CASRGHGTNYGYTF. DNA of the CDR3: TGTGCCAGCAGAGGACATGGAACTAACTATGGCTACACCTTC.

This clone has just one count. Other DNA sequences of this sample code for an identical CDR3. This chain uses TRBV29-1 with TRBJ2-5; 8 bases align to TRBD1. With 6 bases clipped from V and 1 base from J, the junction kept 1 base outside the gene matches. The CDR3 length is 12 residues. Germline CDR1 and CDR2: SQVTM and ANQGSEA. This chain's CDR3 is CSVGQAQETQYF. In DNA, the CDR3 is TGCAGCGTGGGACAGGCCCAAGAGACCCAGTACTTC.

This rearrangement joins TRBV29-1 to TRBJ1-1; 7 bases align to TRBD1. Germline V gene data show CDR1 as SQVTM and CDR2 as ANQGSEA. This CDR3 spans 15 amino acids. Trimming took 6 bases from V and 0 from J; bases not matched to a gene: 10. The DNA for the CDR3 is TGCAGCGTCGATCGACAGGGTAGCATGAACACTGAAGCTTTCTTT. Encoded protein: CSVDRQGSMNTEAFF.

CDR3 in DNA: TGTGCCAGCAGTTTATTTCCAGGGGGCTTGGACACTGAAGCTTTCTTT. Its protein is CASSLFPGGLDTEAFF. The chain employs TRBV27 and TRBJ1-1, with 8 bases identical to TRBD1. Germline trimming cut 1 base from V and 3 bases from J; bases unmatched to any gene: 7. CDR3 length equals 16 residues. Germline CDR1 MNHEY, CDR2 SMNVEV (reference sequence).

This clone showed up just once. This chain uses TRBV5-4 with TRBJ2-1; 13 nucleotides line up with TRBD2. Per germline, CDR1 SGHNT and CDR2 YYREEE (reference sequence). The CDR3 loop spans 15 amino acids. The ends lost 4 bases at V and 10 bases at J; junction bases unmatched: 8. CDR3 in amino acids: CASSGTSGRAYEQFF. Here the CDR3 DNA reads TGTGCCAGCAGCGGAACTAGCGGGAGGGCGTACGAGCAGTTCTTC.

This chain links TRBV7-9 with TRBJ2-1, with 9 positions matching TRBD1. Trimming cost V 5 bases and J 6 bases; bases outside gene matches: 8. The CDR3 loop spans 15 amino acids. Looked up from germline, CDR1 is SEHNR and CDR2 is FQNEAQ (reference sequence). CDR3 nucleotide sequence: TGTGCCAGCAGCACCAGGGACAGGGCTACCAATGAGCAGTTCTTC. Its protein is CASSTRDRATNEQFF.

This sequence joins TRBV2 and TRBJ2-1, with TRBD1 as a possible D gene (6 bases). V lost 6 bases and J lost 3, with 12 bases in between. Per germline, CDR1 SNHLY and CDR2 FYNNEI. The CDR3 spans 14 residues. The CDR3 protein is CASSRDTSYNEQFF. The CDR3 DNA follows: TGTGCCAGCAGCCGGGACACCAGCTACAATGAGCAGTTCTTC.

The chain has TRBV7-9 and TRBJ1-6; perhaps TRBD1 as D (6 bases). CDR1 and CDR2 from the germline V gene are SEHNR and FQNEAQ (reference sequence). CDR3 size: 15 residues. V was clipped by 7 bases and J by 4 bases, with 14 bases between them. CDR3 nucleotides: TGTGCCAGCACCTGGGGGACACCTTATAATTCACCCCTCCACTTT. This translates into CASTWGTPYNSPLHF.

The chain recombines TRBV7-3 with TRBJ2-7; TRBD2 might be the D (6 bases). Between the trimmed V and J ends, which lost 3 bases and 5 bases, there was a span of 11 bases. This CDR3 spans 13 amino acids. Germline V lookup: CDR1 SGHTA, CDR2 FQGTGA. This CDR3 reads CASSFMEGHEQYF. CDR3 coding DNA: TGTGCCAGCAGCTTCATGGAGGGACACGAGCAGTACTTC.

The V gene is TRBV4-1, the J gene TRBJ2-5; D ambiguous. With 1 base removed from V and 3 bases from J, the gap between germline ends came to 6 bases. CDR3 length: 13 residues. The germline V gene encodes CDR1 MGHRA and CDR2 YSYEKL. The CDR3 bases are TGCGCCAGCAGCCAAGGGCGGAAAGAGACCCAGTACTTC. This encodes CASSQGRKETQYF.

V gene TRBV4-1 combines with J gene TRBJ2-7; 10 bases are a match to TRBD1. CDR1 MGHRA and CDR2 YSYEKL come from the germline V gene. V shed 4 bases and J 2 bases; nucleotides not matched to a gene: 5. The CDR3 length is 15 residues. In DNA form, the CDR3 reads TGCGCCAGCAGCCCAGGGACAGGGGCTACCTACGAGCAGTACTTC. Protein sequence: CASSPGTGATYEQYF.

This sequence joins TRBV4-1 and TRBJ2-7, with 9 bases matching TRBD2. The CDR3 spans 17 residues. Germline V CDR1 and CDR2: MGHRA, YSYEKL. With 0 bases clipped from V and 1 base from J, the junction kept 7 bases outside the gene matches. CDR3 DNA: TGCGCCAGCAGCCAAGATACGGAGGCGGGGGGGTCCTACGAGCAGTACTTC. It encodes CASSQDTEAGGSYEQYF.

This sequence joins TRBV27 and TRBJ2-2; 8 positions agree with TRBD1. The V gene end was trimmed by 6 bases and the J gene end by 0 bases; junction bases not matched to a gene: 6. The CDR3 is made up of 16 amino acids. Germline-derived CDR1 and CDR2 are MNHEY and SMNVEV (reference sequence). The CDR3 loop is CASRSDRGANTGELFF. The CDR3, as DNA: TGTGCCAGCAGATCCGACAGGGGTGCGAACACCGGGGAGCTGTTTTTT.

The V gene is TRBV15, the J gene TRBJ2-2; no clear D gene. Trimming cost V 6 bases and J 2 bases, with 7 bases left between them. Germline values: CDR1 LNHNV, CDR2 YYDKDF (reference sequence). CDR3 length: 13 residues. CDR3 sequence: CATRSVNTGELFF. For the CDR3, the DNA is TGTGCCACCAGGAGTGTTAACACCGGGGAGCTGTTTTTT.